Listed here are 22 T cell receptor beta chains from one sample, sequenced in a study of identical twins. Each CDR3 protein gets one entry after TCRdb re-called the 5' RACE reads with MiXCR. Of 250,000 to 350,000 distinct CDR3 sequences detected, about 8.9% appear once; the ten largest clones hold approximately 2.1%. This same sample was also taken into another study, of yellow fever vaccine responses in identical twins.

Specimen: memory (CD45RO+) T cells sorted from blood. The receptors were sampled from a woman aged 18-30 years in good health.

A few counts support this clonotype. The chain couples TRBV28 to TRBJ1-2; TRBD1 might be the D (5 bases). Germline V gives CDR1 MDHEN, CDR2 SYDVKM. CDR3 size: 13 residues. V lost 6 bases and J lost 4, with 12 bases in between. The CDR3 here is CASRGQDLYGYTF. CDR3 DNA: TGTGCCAGCAGGGGGCAGGACCTCTATGGCTACACCTTC.

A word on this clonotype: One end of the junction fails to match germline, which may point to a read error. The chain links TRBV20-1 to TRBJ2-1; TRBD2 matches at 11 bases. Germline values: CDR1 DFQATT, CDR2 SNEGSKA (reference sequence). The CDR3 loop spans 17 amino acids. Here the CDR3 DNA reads TGCTGTGCTAGTCCCAAACTACTAGCGGGAGCGGGAAATGAGCAGTTCTTC. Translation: CCASPKLLAGAGNEQFF.

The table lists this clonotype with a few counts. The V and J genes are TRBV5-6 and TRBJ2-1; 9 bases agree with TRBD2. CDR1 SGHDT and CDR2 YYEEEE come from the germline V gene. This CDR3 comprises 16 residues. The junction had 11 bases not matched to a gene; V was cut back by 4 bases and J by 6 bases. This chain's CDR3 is CASSRAGRTSVNEQFF. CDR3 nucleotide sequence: TGTGCCAGCAGCCGAGCGGGGAGGACTAGCGTCAATGAGCAGTTCTTC. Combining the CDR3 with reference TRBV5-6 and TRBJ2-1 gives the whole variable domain DAGVTQSPTHLIKTRGQQVTLRCSPKSGHDTVSWYQQALGQGPQFIFQYYEEEERQRGNFPDRFSGHQFPNYSSELNVNALLLGDSALYLCASSRAGRTSVNEQFFGPGTRLTVL.

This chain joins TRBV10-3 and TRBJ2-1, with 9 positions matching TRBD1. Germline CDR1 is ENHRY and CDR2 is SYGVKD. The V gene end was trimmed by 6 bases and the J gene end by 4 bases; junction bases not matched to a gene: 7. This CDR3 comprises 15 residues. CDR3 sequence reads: CAIRINRGPYNEQFF. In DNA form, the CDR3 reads TGTGCCATCAGGATCAACAGGGGGCCTTACAATGAGCAGTTCTTC.

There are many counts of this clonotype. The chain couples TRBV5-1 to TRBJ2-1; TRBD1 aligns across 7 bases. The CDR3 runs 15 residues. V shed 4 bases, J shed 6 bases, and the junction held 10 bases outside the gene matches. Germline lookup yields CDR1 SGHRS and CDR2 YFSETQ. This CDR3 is CASSTRPDRVNEQFF. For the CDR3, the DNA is TGCGCCAGCAGCACACGGCCCGACAGGGTCAATGAGCAGTTCTTC.

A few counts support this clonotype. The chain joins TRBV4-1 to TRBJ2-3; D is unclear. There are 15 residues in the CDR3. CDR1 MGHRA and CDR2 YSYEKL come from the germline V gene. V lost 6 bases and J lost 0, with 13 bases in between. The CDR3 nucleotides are TGCGCCAGCAGTGGAAAGGACGGGAGCACAGATACGCAGTATTTT. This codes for CASSGKDGSTDTQYF.

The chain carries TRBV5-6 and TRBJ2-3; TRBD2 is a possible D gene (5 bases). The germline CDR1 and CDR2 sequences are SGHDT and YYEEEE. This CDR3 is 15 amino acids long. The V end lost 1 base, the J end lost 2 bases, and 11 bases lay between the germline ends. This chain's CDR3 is CASSLSPADTDTQYF. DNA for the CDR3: TGTGCCAGCAGCTTGTCTCCAGCGGACACAGATACGCAGTATTTT.

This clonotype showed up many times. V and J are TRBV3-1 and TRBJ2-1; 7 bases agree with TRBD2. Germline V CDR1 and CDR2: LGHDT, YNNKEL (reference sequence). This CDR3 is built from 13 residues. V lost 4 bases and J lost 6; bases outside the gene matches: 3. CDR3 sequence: CASSPGLVNEQFF. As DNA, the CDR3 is TGTGCCAGCAGCCCCGGACTAGTCAATGAGCAGTTCTTC.

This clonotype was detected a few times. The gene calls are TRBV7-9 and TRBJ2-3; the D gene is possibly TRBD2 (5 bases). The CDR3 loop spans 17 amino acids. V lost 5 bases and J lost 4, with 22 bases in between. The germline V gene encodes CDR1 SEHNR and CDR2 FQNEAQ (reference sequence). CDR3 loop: CASSPRGPHTIPDTQYF. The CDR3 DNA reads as TGTGCCAGCAGCCCCCGGGGTCCACACACTATCCCAGATACGCAGTATTTT.

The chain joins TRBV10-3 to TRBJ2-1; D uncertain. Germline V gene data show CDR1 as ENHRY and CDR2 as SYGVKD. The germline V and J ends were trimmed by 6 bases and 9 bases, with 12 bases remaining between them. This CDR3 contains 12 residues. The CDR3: CAIRAPTSEQFF. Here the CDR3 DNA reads TGTGCCATCAGGGCCCCAACCTCTGAGCAGTTCTTC.

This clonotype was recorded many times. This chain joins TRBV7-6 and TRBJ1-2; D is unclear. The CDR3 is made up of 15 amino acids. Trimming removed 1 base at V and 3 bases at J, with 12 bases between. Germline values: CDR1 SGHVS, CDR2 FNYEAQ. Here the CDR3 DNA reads TGTGCCAGCAGCTTAGACCCCGGGCAGTACTATGGCTACACCTTC. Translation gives CASSLDPGQYYGYTF.

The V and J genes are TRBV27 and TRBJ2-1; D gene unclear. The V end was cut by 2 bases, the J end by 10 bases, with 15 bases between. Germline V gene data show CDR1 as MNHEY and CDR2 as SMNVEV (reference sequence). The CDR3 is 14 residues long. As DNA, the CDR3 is TGTGCCAGCAGTTTAATGACCCCCGGGCGGGAGCAGTTCTTC. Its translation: CASSLMTPGREQFF.

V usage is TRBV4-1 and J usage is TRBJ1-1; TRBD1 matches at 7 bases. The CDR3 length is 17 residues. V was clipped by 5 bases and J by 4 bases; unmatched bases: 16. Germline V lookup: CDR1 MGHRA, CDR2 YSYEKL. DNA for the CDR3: TGCGCCAGCAGCTCCCGCTATGGACAGGAGCGTGGCACTGAAGCTTTCTTT. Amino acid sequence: CASSSRYGQERGTEAFF.

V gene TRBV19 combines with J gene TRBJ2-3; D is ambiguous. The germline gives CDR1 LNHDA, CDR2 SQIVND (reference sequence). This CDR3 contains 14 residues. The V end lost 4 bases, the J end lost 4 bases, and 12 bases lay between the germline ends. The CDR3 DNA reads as TGTGCCAGTAGTAGAGTGAGTTCGGCAGATACGCAGTATTTT. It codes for CASSRVSSADTQYF.

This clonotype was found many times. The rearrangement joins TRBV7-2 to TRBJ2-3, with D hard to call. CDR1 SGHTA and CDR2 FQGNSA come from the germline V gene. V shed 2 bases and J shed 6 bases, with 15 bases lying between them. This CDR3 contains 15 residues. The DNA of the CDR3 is TGTGCCAGCAGCTTATTCAGGCCTGGCTCTGATACGCAGTATTTT. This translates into CASSLFRPGSDTQYF.

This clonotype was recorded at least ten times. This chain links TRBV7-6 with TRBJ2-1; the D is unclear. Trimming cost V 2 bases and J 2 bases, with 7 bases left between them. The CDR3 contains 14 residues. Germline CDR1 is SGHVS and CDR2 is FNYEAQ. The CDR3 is CASSLSSTYNEQFF. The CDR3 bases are TGTGCCAGCAGCTTAAGCAGTACCTACAATGAGCAGTTCTTC.

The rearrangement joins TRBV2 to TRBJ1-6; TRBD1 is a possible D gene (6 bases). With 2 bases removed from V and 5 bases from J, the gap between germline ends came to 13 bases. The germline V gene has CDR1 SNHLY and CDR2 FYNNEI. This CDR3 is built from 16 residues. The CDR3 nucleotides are TGTGCCAGCAGTGAAATCCGCGGACAGAATAATTCACCCCTCCACTTT. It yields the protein CASSEIRGQNNSPLHF.

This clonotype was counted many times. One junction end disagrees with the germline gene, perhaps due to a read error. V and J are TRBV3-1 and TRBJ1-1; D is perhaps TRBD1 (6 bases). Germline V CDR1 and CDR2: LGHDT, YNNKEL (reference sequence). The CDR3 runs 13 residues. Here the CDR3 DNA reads TGCGCCAGCAGCAGGGGACAGAACACTGAAGCTTTCTTT. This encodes CASSRGQNTEAFF.

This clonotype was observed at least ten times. CDR3 residues: CASRITTGPYNEQFF. DNA of the CDR3: TGTGCCAGCAGGATTACGACAGGCCCGTACAATGAGCAGTTCTTC. The rearrangement joins TRBV12-3 or TRBV12-4 to TRBJ2-1; weak D call: TRBD1 (6 bases). V dropped 6 bases and J dropped 4 bases, with 16 bases sitting between them. The CDR3 length is 15 residues.

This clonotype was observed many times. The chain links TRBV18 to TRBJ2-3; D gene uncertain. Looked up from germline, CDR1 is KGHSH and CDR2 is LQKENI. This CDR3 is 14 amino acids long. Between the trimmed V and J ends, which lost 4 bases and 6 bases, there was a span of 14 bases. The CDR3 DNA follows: TGTGCCAGCTCACTGGGTTCGGCCACGGATACGCAGTATTTT. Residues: CASSLGSATDTQYF.

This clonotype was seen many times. The CDR3 region has the DNA TGTGCCAGCAGCCGGACTCGGGCTCCGGGACTAGCCTCCTACAATGAGCAGTTCTTC. Its protein is CASSRTRAPGLASYNEQFF. The chain combines TRBV3-1 with TRBJ2-1; TRBD2 aligns across 9 bases. V lost 4 bases and J lost 0; bases outside the gene matches: 13. The germline gives CDR1 LGHDT, CDR2 YNNKEL (reference sequence). This CDR3 is built from 19 residues.

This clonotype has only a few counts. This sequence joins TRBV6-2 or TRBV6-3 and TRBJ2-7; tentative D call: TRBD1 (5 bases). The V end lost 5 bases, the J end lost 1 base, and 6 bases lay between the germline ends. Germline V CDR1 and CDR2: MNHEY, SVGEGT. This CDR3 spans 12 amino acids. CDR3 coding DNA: TGTGCCAGCAGTAGGGGTTCCTACGAGCAGTACTTC. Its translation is CASSRGSYEQYF.